This T cell receptor (beta chain) was observed in a study of a mutant IDH1 vaccine in newly diagnosed glioma. In the case of this clone: The target antigen is unknown. Other nucleotide sequences from this sample produce the same CDR3.

There are 14 residues in the CDR3. V was trimmed by 3 bases and J by 2 bases, leaving 11 bases between them. Germline V gene lookup returns CDR1 MGHRA and CDR2 YSYEKL. Specified time point: week 11, during vaccination. Vaccinated patients received 300 ug of mutant IDH1 20-mer peptide per dose, with topical imiquimod. TCRdb's copy holds only in-frame clones and misses some; the assay was immunoSEQ multiplex PCR. The sample lists roughly 120,000 clones; about 80% were seen once. The V and J genes are TRBV4-1 and TRBJ2-7; TRBD2 might be the D (5 bases). The sequence came from a man in his forties with glioma. The specimen was PBMCs, collected from a glioma patient whose treatment included an IDH1 peptide vaccine. The CDR3, as DNA: TGCGCCAGCAGCCACCCCGGGGTGACCTACGAGCAGTACTTC. Residues: CASSHPGVTYEQYF.